This T cell receptor beta chain was documented in a study of blood T cells in healthy people across ages. Study-wide background: Through template switching, about one barcoded beta molecule was captured per two T cells, as measured in model experiments. Study-level points and caveats: Strong correlation was found linking TCR beta diversity to naive T cell percentage. Comparison with aged donors showed that long-lived donors had more naive CD4+ cells and higher diversity.

The CDR3 is 16 residues long. Germline V lookup: CDR1 SGHNT, CDR2 YYREEE (reference sequence). Trimming took 4 bases from V and 2 from J; bases not matched to a gene: 7. In the case of this clonotype: No antigen is known for it.

Sample-barcoded 5' priming and a J-beta primer mix drove a second PCR of roughly 6 to 12 cycles. Each sample yielded at least 3 million CDR3-containing paired-end reads. TCRdb called the 5' RACE reads again in MiXCR, with one record for every CDR3 protein. The sample has approximately 940,000 distinct CDR3 sequences; around 48% are singletons. The clonotype was recovered from a man aged 25-45 years in good health. The source material was blood. The chain carries TRBV5-4 and TRBJ2-3; 10 nucleotides match TRBD2. The CDR3 here is CASSTRTSGFTDTQYF. In DNA, the CDR3 is TGTGCCAGCAGCACCCGGACTAGCGGTTTCACAGATACGCAGTATTTT.